These 8 T cell receptor beta chains were sequenced from one sample in a study of T cells after yellow fever vaccination. TCRdb independently ran MiXCR on the 5' RACE reads; one entry per CDR3 protein. The sample has roughly 330,000 distinct CDR3 sequences; 3% to 4.5% are singletons. Material: PBMCs, obtained 5 days after the yellow fever booster vaccination. These receptors were taken from a man aged 18 to 29 who received the YFV17D yellow fever vaccine.

This clonotype showed up many times. The gene calls are TRBV2 and TRBJ2-6; D gene unclear. The CDR3 runs to 14 residues. In germline, CDR1 is SNHLY, CDR2 FYNNEI. Trimming left V 9 bases short and J 0 bases short, with 9 bases between. CDR3 amino acids: CASSYISGANVLTF. Here the CDR3 DNA reads TGTGCCAGTAGTTACATCTCTGGGGCCAACGTCCTGACTTTC.

CDR3: CASSSSGQGSYEQYF. The CDR3, as DNA: TGTGCCAGCAGTTCCAGCGGCCAGGGGTCCTACGAGCAGTACTTC. The chain employs TRBV6-5 and TRBJ2-7; tentatively, D is TRBD1 (6 bases). Between the trimmed V and J ends, which lost 4 bases and 1 base, there was a span of 14 bases. CDR3 length: 15 residues. Germline assignment: CDR1 MNHEY and CDR2 SVGAGI.

This clonotype appeared a few times. V usage is TRBV28 and J usage is TRBJ2-2; the D gene is possibly TRBD2 (5 bases). Germline V lookup: CDR1 MDHEN, CDR2 SYDVKM. V lost 6 bases to trimming and J lost 6 bases, with 20 bases between them. The CDR3 runs 16 residues. Here the CDR3 reads CASSVITPLAPGELFF. In nucleotides, the CDR3 is TGTGCCAGCAGCGTGATCACCCCTCTAGCTCCCGGGGAGCTGTTTTTT. The full variable domain, its missing parts supplied by reference TRBV28 and TRBJ2-2, is DVKVTQSSRYLVKRTGEKVFLECVQDMDHENMFWYRQDPGLGLRLIYFSYDVKMKEKGDIPEGYSVSREKKERFSLILESASTNQTSMYLCASSVITPLAPGELFFGEGSRLTVL.

This clonotype was detected only a few times. J is TRBJ1-2 and V is TRBV7-9; D ambiguous. CDR1 is SEHNR, CDR2 FQNEAQ, per germline (reference sequence). The CDR3 is 13 residues long. The germline V and J ends were trimmed by 3 bases and 1 base, with 6 bases remaining between them. The CDR3 is CASSFEINYGYTF. CDR3 DNA: TGTGCCAGCAGCTTTGAAATTAACTATGGCTACACCTTC.

The chain joins TRBV12-5 to TRBJ2-1, with 8 nucleotides matching TRBD1. This CDR3 is 16 amino acids long. V lost 7 bases and J lost 2; bases outside the gene matches: 10. The germline V gene encodes CDR1 LGHNT and CDR2 FRNRAP. The CDR3 here is CASAKTGQATYNEQFF. The CDR3, as DNA: TGTGCTAGTGCCAAGACGGGACAGGCAACCTACAATGAGCAGTTCTTC.

The chain uses TRBV12-3 or TRBV12-4 and TRBJ1-2, with 7 bases identical to TRBD1. This CDR3 contains 14 residues. V dropped 5 bases and J dropped 8; count of bases not matched to a gene: 11. CDR3 nucleotides: TGTGCCAGCAGTGGGCAGGGGGGACCGAGAGGCTACACCTTC. Translating gives CASSGQGGPRGYTF.

The sample holds a few counts of this clonotype. The chain uses TRBV7-2 and TRBJ2-3; unclear D gene. Germline CDR1 SGHTA, CDR2 FQGNSA. The CDR3 totals 13 residues. Trimming pared 2 bases from V and 6 bases from J, leaving 9 bases between. Here the CDR3 DNA reads TGTGCCAGCAGCTTATTCATGTCCGATACGCAGTATTTT. Amino acids: CASSLFMSDTQYF.

The chain couples TRBV7-9 to TRBJ1-1, with D possibly matching TRBD1 (6 bases). Germline V gene lookup returns CDR1 SEHNR and CDR2 FQNEAQ (reference sequence). Trimming pared 3 bases from V and 2 bases from J, leaving 22 bases between. This CDR3 has 18 amino acids. Here the CDR3 DNA reads TGTGCCAGCAGCTTCTCGGGGCAGGGGACGGGAGGAAACACTGAAGCTTTCTTT. Protein product: CASSFSGQGTGGNTEAFF. The whole variable domain, remainder taken from reference TRBV7-9 and TRBJ1-1, is DTGVSQNPRHKITKRGQNVTFRCDPISEHNRLYWYRQTLGQGPEFLTYFQNEAQLEKSRLLSDRFSAERPKGSFSTLEIQRTEQGDSAMYLCASSFSGQGTGGNTEAFFGQGTRLTVV.